This T cell receptor (beta chain) came from a study of T cells after posttransplantation cyclophosphamide. This CDR3 spans 15 amino acids. V lost 5 bases and J lost 0; bases outside the gene matches: 6. Per germline, CDR1 MNHNY and CDR2 SVGAGI (reference sequence). Measured with immunoSEQ multiplex PCR; TCRdb has only the in-frame clones, and not every one. The sample has about 52,000 clones, about 86% seen once. The sample taken for sequencing was PBMCs. This receptor was taken from a man aged 25 to 40 with a blood cancer, CMV-positive, and with a related stem cell donor. The V and J genes are TRBV6-6 and TRBJ1-2; 7 bases map to TRBD1. As DNA, the CDR3 is TGTGCCAGCAGTCCCGGGACAGCCCCTAACTATGGCTACACCTTC. This sequence encodes CASSPGTAPNYGYTF.